This TCR beta chain is from a study of cytomegalovirus exposure and HLA in healthy donors. The study ran its PCR with 60 Vbeta and 13 Jbeta primers. TCRdb's copy holds only in-frame clones and misses some; the assay was immunoSEQ multiplex PCR. The sample table includes under 200,000 clones. There are 17 residues in the CDR3. Germline CDR1 SGHRS, CDR2 YFSETQ. V dropped 0 bases and J dropped 1 base, with 14 bases sitting between them. The genes are TRBV5-1 and TRBJ1-5, with D perhaps TRBD1 (6 bases). This receptor was taken from a man in his thirties or forties in good health and CMV-seronegative. The sequenced sample consisted of PBMCs. CDR3 sequence (DNA): TGCGCCAGCAGCTTGGGGACAGCGGGGGAAAGCAATCAGCCCCAGCATTTT. It encodes CASSLGTAGESNQPQHF.